The clone carrying this T cell receptor beta chain was detected ten times or more. This sample is part of a study of metastatic and nonmetastatic thyroid tumors. Turning to the study itself: Patients with malignant and benign thyroid disease provided blood and tumor or nodule tissue, whose repertoires were compared.

Looked up from germline, CDR1 is SGHTA and CDR2 is FQGNSA. Trimming pared 5 bases from V and 1 base from J, leaving 16 bases between. The CDR3 consists of 16 residues. Original handling: To classify distant metastasis in papillary thyroid cancer, a model was built from CDR3 differences across clinicopathological groups. TCRdb re-clonotyped the PCR reads via MiXCR. The V and J calls follow TCRdb's processing rather than the paper's. The sample lists some 50,000 clones, approximately 20% occurring once. Thyroid surgery was preceded by no treatment in any patient. Material: blood. The chain is built from TRBV7-2 and TRBJ2-3; D ambiguous. The sequence came from a male donor with papillary thyroid cancer or a benign thyroid nodule (not recorded which). Some clones in this sample may be carry-over from other donors' samples. The CDR3 sequence: CASSALGRMRTDTQYF. CDR3 nucleotides: TGTGCCAGCAGCGCCCTAGGGCGCATGCGCACAGATACGCAGTATTTT.